Listed below are T cell receptor beta chains from one sample, sequenced in a study of blood T cell repertoires in COVID-19. Measured with immunoSEQ multiplex PCR; TCRdb has only the in-frame clones, and not every one. The sample shows 150,000 or so clones, more than 75% of them seen only once. Input material: peripheral blood. The origin of the receptors is a human donor with acute or convalescent COVID-19. The donor label of this sample is uncertain. Each CDR3 is given with its conserved first and last residue. Fields, in order: clone size, D gene, J gene, V gene, CDR3 protein, CDR3 DNA. A D gene is named only where the DNA matches it firmly. Some rows mark clone size as missing; the rest say once, few, many or name a class of expanded clone.

-,TRBD1,TRBJ2-3,TRBV7-2,CASSWDRGTDTQYF,TGTGCCAGCAGCTGGGACAGGGGCACAGATACGCAGTATTTT
few,TRBD1,TRBJ1-2,TRBV4-1,CASSQDPDRGKANYGYTF,TGCGCCAGCAGCCAAGATCCGGACAGGGGGAAAGCTAACTATGGCTACACCTTC
once,-,TRBJ2-4,TRBV5-1,CASSLEQPAKNIQYF,TGCGCCAGCAGCTTGGAACAGCCAGCCAAAAACATTCAGTACTTC
-,TRBD2,TRBJ2-5,TRBV30,CAWSVAGGIQETQYF,TGTGCCTGGAGTGTGGCGGGGGGGATTCAAGAGACCCAGTACTTC
-,-,TRBJ2-7,TRBV19,CASSPGRGRGYEQYF,TGTGCCAGTAGTCCCGGCCGGGGCAGGGGCTACGAGCAGTACTTC
-,-,TRBJ1-1,TRBV2,CASSEITWERDTEAFF,TGTGCCAGCAGTGAAATAACCTGGGAGCGGGACACTGAAGCTTTCTTT
-,-,TRBJ1-1,TRBV11-2,CASSQPGQKMTEAFF,TGTGCCAGCAGCCAACCCGGACAGAAAATGACTGAAGCTTTCTTT
-,-,TRBJ1-5,TRBV15,CATSRWGRGGNQPQHF,TGTGCCACCAGCAGGTGGGGGAGGGGGGGCAATCAGCCCCAGCATTTT
-,TRBD1,TRBJ1-1,TRBV6-5,CASRPGTGNPEAFF,TGTGCCAGCAGGCCCGGGACAGGAAACCCTGAAGCTTTCTTT
-,-,TRBJ1-1,TRBV5-6,CASSAVNKNTEAFF,TGTGCCAGCAGCGCGGTGAATAAGAACACTGAAGCTTTCTTT
-,-,TRBJ1-1,TRBV5-1,CASSLYSWNTEAFF,TGCGCCAGCAGCTTGTACAGTTGGAACACTGAAGCTTTCTTT
-,-,TRBJ1-5,TRBV6-6,CASTLRSAQPQHF,TGTGCCAGCACCCTCAGGTCGGCCCAGCCCCAGCATTTT
-,-,TRBJ1-3,TRBV19,CASSTLRDISGNTIYF,TGTGCCAGTAGTACCCTCCGAGACATCTCTGGAAACACCATATATTTT
-,-,TRBJ2-5,TRBV19,CASSTGDTETQYF,TGTGCCAGTAGTACAGGGGATACGGAGACCCAGTACTTC
-,TRBD1,TRBJ1-3,TRBV7-9,CASSPRGLGNTIYF,TGTGCCAGCAGCCCGAGGGGGCTCGGAAACACCATATATTTT
once,TRBD1,TRBJ1-2,TRBV10-3,CAAADRADYGYTF,TGTGCCGCAGCAGACAGGGCCGACTATGGCTACACCTTC
-,-,TRBJ2-3,TRBV30,CAWGAMGTDTQYF,TGTGCCTGGGGGGCGATGGGGACAGATACGCAGTATTTT
-,TRBD1,TRBJ1-5,TRBV6-5,CASIGTGVQPQHF,TGTGCCAGCATTGGGACAGGGGTTCAGCCCCAGCATTTT
-,TRBD1,TRBJ1-1,TRBV18,CASSPGTGANTEAFF,TGTGCCAGCTCACCCGGGACAGGAGCGAACACTGAAGCTTTCTTT
-,-,TRBJ2-7,TRBV5-6,CASSLLRTPYEQYF,TGTGCCAGCAGCTTGTTGAGGACACCCTACGAGCAGTACTTC
-,-,TRBJ1-1,TRBV14,CASSPQMNTEAFF,TGTGCCAGCAGCCCTCAGATGAACACTGAAGCTTTCTTT
-,-,TRBJ2-5,TRBV5-4,CASRGQFRETQYF,TGTGCCAGCAGAGGACAGTTTAGAGAGACCCAGTACTTC
-,TRBD1,TRBJ1-1,TRBV4-1,CASSQGQIISLDTEAFF,TGCGCCAGCAGCCAGGGACAGATTATAAGTCTGGACACTGAAGCTTTCTTT
-,-,TRBJ1-3,TRBV7-2,CASSLSWAAGNTIYF,TGTGCCAGCAGCTTATCCTGGGCTGCTGGAAACACCATATATTTT
-,TRBD2,TRBJ2-1,TRBV3-1/TRBV3-2,CASSQHGLAGGGEQFF,TGTGCCAGCAGCCAACACGGACTAGCGGGGGGAGGTGAGCAGTTCTTC
-,-,TRBJ1-5,TRBV27,CASSSFGGGGINQPQHF,TGTGCCAGCAGTTCCTTTGGGGGCGGGGGGATCAATCAGCCCCAGCATTTT
-,TRBD2,TRBJ2-3,TRBV5-5,CASSLRLAGAHRDF,TGTGCCAGCAGCTTGAGACTAGCGGGGGCCCACAGGGATTTT
-,TRBD1,TRBJ1-4,TRBV6-1,CASSETGVNEKLFF,TGTGCCAGCAGTGAGACAGGGGTGAATGAAAAACTGTTTTTT
-,-,TRBJ1-6,TRBV28,CASMRGGRNSPLHF,TGTGCCAGCATGCGGGGCGGCAGAAATTCACCCCTCCACTTT
-,TRBD1,TRBJ1-2,TRBV5-1,CASRRNAGPQGEGYTF,TGCGCCAGCAGACGCAATGCGGGCCCACAGGGGGAAGGCTACACCTTC
once,-,TRBJ1-4,TRBV21-1,CASSKGGTGAEKLFF,TGTGCCAGCAGCAAAGGGGGGACGGGAGCGGAAAAACTGTTTTTT
once,-,TRBJ2-5,TRBV11-3,CASSLGTLQETQYF,TGTGCCAGCAGCCTTGGGACACTCCAAGAGACCCAGTACTTC
-,-,TRBJ2-2,TRBV7-9,CASSTKTGRTGELFF,TGTGCCAGCAGCACAAAGACAGGAAGGACCGGGGAGCTGTTTTTT
-,TRBD1,TRBJ1-1,TRBV6-5,CASSYAGGWNTEAFF,TGTGCCAGCAGTTACGCAGGGGGCTGGAACACTGAAGCTTTCTTT
-,-,TRBJ1-1,TRBV29-1,CSARLMNTEAFF,TGCAGCGCCCGACTGATGAACACTGAAGCTTTCTTT
many,TRBD1,TRBJ1-3,TRBV7-2,CASDRDHSGNTIYF,TGTGCCAGCGACAGGGACCACTCTGGAAACACCATATATTTT
-,TRBD2,TRBJ2-1,TRBV5-1,CASSPGGGHEQFF,TGCGCCAGCAGCCCGGGGGGAGGGCATGAGCAGTTCTTC
-,-,TRBJ2-4,TRBV7-9,CASSLYGGRSKNIQYF,TGTGCCAGCAGCTTATATGGGGGGAGATCTAAAAACATTCAGTACTTC
-,-,TRBJ2-5,TRBV11-1,CASSLGLPQQETQYF,TGTGCCAGCAGCTTGGGACTTCCCCAACAAGAGACCCAGTACTTC
-,-,TRBJ2-1,TRBV30,CAWSGNIPGTQQFF,TGTGCCTGGAGTGGAAATATCCCCGGGACTCAGCAGTTCTTC
-,-,TRBJ2-7,TRBV23-1,CASSHGTPSSYEQYF,TGCGCCAGCAGTCACGGGACACCGTCTTCCTACGAGCAGTACTTC
-,-,TRBJ2-6,TRBV19,CASSIGRGTLYGANVLTF,TGTGCCAGTAGTATTGGCAGGGGGACTCTGTATGGGGCCAACGTCCTGACTTTC
-,TRBD1,TRBJ2-7,TRBV6-1,CASSEVTGTGGHEQYF,TGTGCCAGCAGTGAGGTAACCGGGACAGGGGGGCACGAGCAGTACTTC
once,-,TRBJ1-5,TRBV9,CASSPSGQPQHF,TGTGCCAGCAGCCCAAGCGGGCAGCCCCAGCATTTT
-,TRBD1,TRBJ2-5,TRBV25-1,CASRRTGGETQYF,TGTGCCAGCAGGAGGACAGGGGGAGAGACCCAGTACTTC
-,-,TRBJ1-1,TRBV7-2,CASSPTPGYTEAFF,TGTGCCAGCAGCCCGACCCCGGGGTACACTGAAGCTTTCTTT
-,-,TRBJ2-4,TRBV6-5,CASRTQGNIQYF,TGTGCCAGCAGGACGCAGGGGAACATTCAGTACTTC
-,TRBD2,TRBJ2-5,TRBV4-1,CASSQDRRRGKYF,TGCGCCAGCAGCCAAGACCGCCGGCGGGGGAAGTACTTC
-,-,TRBJ1-5,TRBV2,CASSAYTGLGQPQHF,TGTGCCAGCAGTGCCTATACAGGGCTGGGTCAGCCCCAGCATTTT
few,TRBD1,TRBJ1-1,TRBV9,CASSVLGTESAEAFF,TGTGCCAGCAGCGTCCTCGGGACAGAGTCCGCTGAAGCTTTCTTT
-,-,TRBJ1-2,TRBV7-2,CASSLAATDLYGYTF,TGTGCCAGCAGCTTAGCAGCTACAGATCTTTATGGCTACACCTTC
few,-,TRBJ1-5,TRBV12-3/TRBV12-4,CASSLPPGQPQHF,TGTGCCAGCAGTTTACCCCCAGGACAGCCCCAGCATTTT
-,TRBD2,TRBJ2-2,TRBV5-4,CASSHQRGNTGELFF,TGTGCCAGCAGCCATCAGCGGGGGAACACCGGGGAGCTGTTTTTT
-,-,TRBJ1-3,TRBV7-5,CVRSPRDRRSSGNTIYF,TGTGTCAGAAGCCCCCGGGACAGGCGTAGCTCTGGAAACACCATATATTTT
-,-,TRBJ1-1,TRBV7-9,CASSLARNTEAFF,TGTGCCAGCAGCTTAGCGAGGAACACTGAAGCTTTCTTT
-,TRBD2,TRBJ2-3,TRBV5-1,CASSPSLAGPSTDTQYF,TGCGCCAGCAGCCCATCTCTAGCGGGGCCTAGCACAGATACGCAGTATTTT